This T cell receptor (beta chain) was recorded in a study of shared clonotypes between healthy human individuals. About the research overall: For every donor, three CD4 naive, three CD4 memory, two CD8 naive and one CD8 memory plates were used.

Comments on this clone: Its specificity is not known.

Sorted-subset replicate PCR reactions were performed with about 200 ng DNA, corresponding to roughly 30,000 T cell genomes. The repertoire was sequenced with immunoSEQ multiplex PCR; TCRdb's copy has only in-frame clones and lacks some. This table has roughly 2.2 million clones, less than 95% appearing once. Whole-study findings and limits: Sampling covered blood only; tissue repertoires likely differ.

The germline V gene encodes CDR1 SGHRS and CDR2 YFSETQ. Trimming cost V 0 bases and J 5 bases; bases outside gene matches: 12. The CDR3 consists of 18 residues. Sequencing was done on a sample of naive CD4+ T cells from PBMCs. Subset given: CD45RA+ positively selected. The chain uses TRBV5-1 and TRBJ2-2; TRBD1 matches 8 bases. The receptor was isolated from a man aged 18 to 29 in good health. Some clones in this sample may be carry-over from other donors' samples. Here the CDR3 DNA reads TGCGCCAGCAGCTTGGCCCTCCTCCAGGGGGCTGGAACCGGGGAGCTGTTTTTT. It specifies CASSLALLQGAGTGELFF.